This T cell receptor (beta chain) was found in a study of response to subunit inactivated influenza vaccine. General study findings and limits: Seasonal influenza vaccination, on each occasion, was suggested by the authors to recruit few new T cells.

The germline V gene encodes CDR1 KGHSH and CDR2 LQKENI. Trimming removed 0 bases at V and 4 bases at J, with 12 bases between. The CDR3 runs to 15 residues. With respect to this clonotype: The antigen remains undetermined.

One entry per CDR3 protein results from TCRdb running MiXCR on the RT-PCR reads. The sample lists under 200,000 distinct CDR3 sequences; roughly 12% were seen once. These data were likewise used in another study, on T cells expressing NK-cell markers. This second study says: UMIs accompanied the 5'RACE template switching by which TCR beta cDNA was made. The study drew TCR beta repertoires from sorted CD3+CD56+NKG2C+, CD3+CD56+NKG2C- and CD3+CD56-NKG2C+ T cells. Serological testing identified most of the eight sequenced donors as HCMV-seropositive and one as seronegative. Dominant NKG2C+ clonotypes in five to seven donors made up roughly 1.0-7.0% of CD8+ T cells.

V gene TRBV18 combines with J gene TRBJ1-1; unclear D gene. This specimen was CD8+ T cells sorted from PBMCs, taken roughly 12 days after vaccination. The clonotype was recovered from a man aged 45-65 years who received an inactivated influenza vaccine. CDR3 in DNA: TGTGCCAGCTCACCACCGGATACGGTGATCACTGAAGCTTTCTTT. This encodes CASSPPDTVITEAFF.